This T cell receptor (beta chain) was captured by sequencing in a study of identical twins. The germline gives CDR1 MNHEY, CDR2 SMNVEV (reference sequence). The V gene lost 6 bases and the J gene lost 4 bases, with 17 bases spanning the gap. The CDR3 runs to 15 residues. In TCRdb, the 5' RACE reads were re-called with MiXCR into one record per CDR3 protein. The repertoire holds 1.5 million to 2 million distinct CDR3 sequences, with around 29% as singletons. V gene TRBV27 combines with J gene TRBJ2-3; weak D call: TRBD1 (6 bases). This receptor was taken from a newborn girl in good health. Sequenced material: cord blood. The CDR3 reads CASRLLTRGPDTQYF. Written as DNA, the CDR3 is TGTGCCAGCAGGTTACTAACCAGGGGCCCAGATACGCAGTATTTT.